The clone carrying this T cell receptor (beta chain) has more than one count but fewer than ten. No antigen is known for it. This specimen belongs to a study of response to subunit inactivated influenza vaccine. Study-wide results and limits: That few new T cells are recruited by each seasonal influenza vaccination was the authors' suggestion.

In TCRdb, the RT-PCR reads were re-called with MiXCR into one record per CDR3 protein. The top ten hold less than 9% of the sample, which has 650,000 to 800,000 distinct CDR3 sequences, 11% to 15% seen once. J lost 2 bases, V lost 2 bases, and 6 bases had no gene match. This CDR3 is built from 14 residues. Germline V gives CDR1 DFQATT, CDR2 SNEGSKA (reference sequence). The material was PBMCs from blood, obtained roughly 2 weeks before vaccination. V gene TRBV20-1 combines with J gene TRBJ2-7; 7 nucleotides line up with TRBD2. The receptor was isolated from a man between 50 and 59 years old who received an inactivated influenza vaccine. The CDR3 nucleotides are TGCAGTGCTAGACCAGCGGGGCTTACCTACGAGCAGTACTTC. Translating it yields CSARPAGLTYEQYF.